These 26 T cell receptor beta chains share one sample of origin, sequenced in a study of T cell responses to AZD1222 COVID-19 vaccine (dated by TCRdb to the early 2020s). What this sample's time point label stands for: baseline before first vaccination. Library preparation was by the immunoSEQ multiplex PCR assay. Not all clones reach the TCRdb copy of this immuneACCESS table, which keeps in-frame sequences only. Checked studies attribute under half of the gap to unresolved V genes and leave the rest unexplained. Across this sample there are approximately 80,000 clones, with 85% to 90% seen only once. The top ten clonotypes cover over 5.5% of the sample. Specimen: peripheral blood, collected on day 0 of AZD1222 vaccination. These receptors originate from an adult in good health.

CDR3 bases: TGCGCCAGCACCCCCCCTGTGGCAGGGGAATTTGGGAGCACTGAAGCTTTCTTT. Translating gives CASTPPVAGEFGSTEAFF. The V and J genes are TRBV5-1 and TRBJ1-1; tentative D call: TRBD1 (6 bases). Germline CDR1 reads SGHRS; CDR2 reads YFSETQ. Trimming shortened V by 6 bases and J by 4 bases, and 28 bases separated the two germline ends. The CDR3 length is 18 residues.

V and J are TRBV24-1 and TRBJ1-2; possibly TRBD1 for D (5 bases). Germline CDR1 KGHDR, CDR2 SFDVKD. Between the trimmed V and J ends, which lost 3 bases and 7 bases, there was a span of 11 bases. The CDR3 sequence is 13 residues long. CDR3 sequence reads: CATSDGASGGYTF. The CDR3 nucleotides read TGTGCCACCAGTGATGGGGCGAGTGGTGGCTACACCTTC.

The DNA of the CDR3 is TGTGCCAGCAGCTTTACAATTAGCAATCAGCCCCAGCATTTT. Its protein product is CASSFTISNQPQHF. This chain uses TRBV7-9 with TRBJ1-5; D not resolved. In germline, CDR1 is SEHNR, CDR2 FQNEAQ (reference sequence). V dropped 3 bases and J dropped 0 bases, with 6 bases sitting between them. The CDR3 loop spans 14 amino acids.

The chain has TRBV6-5 and TRBJ1-6; 8 nucleotides match TRBD1. In germline, CDR1 is MNHEY, CDR2 SVGAGI. The length of the CDR3 is 15 residues. V lost 8 bases to trimming and J lost 4 bases; unmatched junction nucleotides: 7. CDR3 region: CASARGQLYNSPLHF. CDR3 nucleotide sequence: TGTGCCAGCGCCAGGGGGCAATTATATAATTCACCCCTCCACTTT.

The J gene is TRBJ2-3, the V gene TRBV2; D is unclear. CDR3 length equals 12 residues. The V end lost 4 bases, the J end lost 2 bases, and 4 bases lay between the germline ends. The germline CDR1 and CDR2 sequences are SNHLY and FYNNEI. CDR3 residues: CASSGNTDTQYF. For the CDR3, the DNA is TGTGCCAGCAGTGGAAACACAGATACGCAGTATTTT.

This chain uses TRBV6-1 with TRBJ1-5; D not certain. The CDR3 consists of 16 residues. Germline V lookup: CDR1 MNHNS, CDR2 SASEGT. Trimming removed 1 base from V and 0 bases from J, with 10 bases in between. For the CDR3, the DNA is TGTGCCAGCAGTGAAGAAGCGAGCTATAGCAATCAGCCCCAGCATTTT. Encoded protein: CASSEEASYSNQPQHF.

DNA of the CDR3: TGCGCCAGCAGCCAAGACCCGCCTGGCAGCTTAATTCAGGAGACCCAGTACTTC. Protein: CASSQDPPGSLIQETQYF. This chain uses TRBV4-1 with TRBJ2-5; no reliable D call. Trimming took off 0 bases at V and 5 bases at J, with 22 bases between the two ends. The germline CDR1 and CDR2 sequences are MGHRA and YSYEKL. The CDR3 runs to 18 residues.

The gene calls are TRBV5-1 and TRBJ2-5; D possibly uses TRBD1 or TRBD2 (6 bases each). The length of the CDR3 is 17 residues. CDR1 is SGHRS, CDR2 YFSETQ, per germline. The ends were cut back, 4 bases at V and 1 base at J, with 20 bases in the middle. The CDR3 reads CASSPRVGGMTQETQYF. Here the CDR3 DNA reads TGCGCCAGCAGCCCCCGTGTAGGGGGGATGACCCAAGAGACCCAGTACTTC.

CDR3 DNA: TGTGCCAGCCGATCGGGCTATGGCTACACCTTC. Translation: CASRSGYGYTF. The V and J genes are TRBV19 and TRBJ1-2; D is undetermined. The CDR3 contains 11 residues. From germline, CDR1 is LNHDA and CDR2 SQIVND (reference sequence). Trimming removed 9 bases at V and 4 bases at J, with 9 bases between.

The chain has TRBV3-1 (or the pseudogene TRBV3-2) and TRBJ1-5; 8 bases fit TRBD1. Germline V gene lookup returns CDR1 LGHDT and CDR2 YNNKEL (reference sequence). The length of the CDR3 is 14 residues. V shed 6 bases, J shed 2 bases, and the junction held 3 bases outside the gene matches. CDR3 amino acids: CASSDRGGNQPQHF. The CDR3 nucleotides are TGTGCCAGCAGTGACAGGGGTGGCAATCAGCCCCAGCATTTT.

This clone was observed a single time. This chain connects TRBV18 to TRBJ2-7; D is ambiguous. CDR3 length: 14 amino acids. The V and J ends lost 3 bases and 2 bases respectively, with 11 bases between them. CDR1 and CDR2 (germline): KGHSH, LQKENI. CDR3: CASSPSTFAYEQYF. The CDR3 coding sequence is TGTGCCAGCTCACCTAGCACTTTTGCCTACGAGCAGTACTTC.

V and J are TRBV6-6 and TRBJ2-7; D call uncertain. The CDR3 is 13 amino acids. Per germline, CDR1 MNHNY and CDR2 SVGAGI (reference sequence). Between the trimmed V and J ends, which lost 2 bases and 1 base, there was a span of 6 bases. The CDR3 DNA sequence: TGTGCCAGCAGTTACGTATTATCCTACGAGCAGTACTTC. Translating gives CASSYVLSYEQYF.

The chain recombines TRBV6-2 or TRBV6-3 with TRBJ1-2; D remains unclear. CDR1 and CDR2 from the germline V gene are MNHEY and SVGEGT. Trimming took off 6 bases at V and 8 bases at J, with 13 bases between the two ends. The CDR3 is made up of 12 amino acids. CDR3 nucleotides: TGTGCCAGCAGCATTAGGTTTGAGGGCTACACCTTC. It yields the protein CASSIRFEGYTF.

The chain links TRBV7-8 to TRBJ1-6; D gene ambiguous. From germline, CDR1 is SGHVS and CDR2 FQNEAQ. The CDR3 contains 12 residues. V was pared by 5 bases and J by 10 bases, with 9 bases between. CDR3 sequence: CASSPWESPLHF. The CDR3 DNA follows: TGTGCCAGCAGCCCCTGGGAGTCACCCCTCCACTTT.

The chain joins TRBV5-5 to TRBJ1-1; D gene unclear. Germline V gene lookup returns CDR1 SGHKS and CDR2 YYEKEE (reference sequence). The CDR3 loop spans 14 amino acids. The V and J ends lost 4 bases and 6 bases respectively, with 16 bases between them. The DNA for the CDR3 is TGTGCCAGCAGCCAAGACCCGGAGAGGCCTGAAGCTTTCTTT. Its translation: CASSQDPERPEAFF.

The chain links TRBV29-1 to TRBJ2-7; no clear D gene. Per germline, CDR1 SQVTM and CDR2 ANQGSEA. Between the trimmed V and J ends, which lost 7 bases and 1 base, there was a span of 14 bases. CDR3 length: 13 residues. CDR3 DNA sequence: TGCAGCGCCAAGGTGACTGCATCCTACGAGCAGTACTTC. Protein product: CSAKVTASYEQYF.

The J gene is TRBJ2-3, the V gene TRBV29-1, with TRBD2 as a possible D gene (6 bases). V was clipped by 6 bases and J by 0 bases, with 7 bases between them. CDR3 length: 12 amino acids. Germline V lookup: CDR1 SQVTM, CDR2 ANQGSEA. This CDR3 is CSVRGSTDTQYF. DNA for the CDR3: TGCAGCGTCCGGGGGAGCACAGATACGCAGTATTTT.

The chain couples TRBV7-9 to TRBJ2-5; D ambiguous. The CDR3 is 13 residues long. Germline V gene lookup returns CDR1 SEHNR and CDR2 FQNEAQ (reference sequence). V gave up 2 bases and J gave up 3 bases, with 7 bases separating them. The CDR3 loop reads CASSLRSEETQYF. For the CDR3, the DNA is TGTGCCAGCAGCTTACGGAGCGAAGAGACCCAGTACTTC.

V usage is TRBV10-3 and J usage is TRBJ2-7; D not resolved. The CDR3 has 12 amino acids. CDR1 and CDR2 from the germline V gene are ENHRY and SYGVKD. V lost 2 bases and J 3 bases, leaving 5 bases between the germline ends. For the CDR3, the DNA is TGTGCCATCAGTGAGGGTGGCTACGAGCAGTACTTC. It yields the protein CAISEGGYEQYF.

The chain carries TRBV7-2 and TRBJ1-2; D remains unclear. The CDR3 totals 14 residues. The germline V gene encodes CDR1 SGHTA and CDR2 FQGNSA. The V gene lost 2 bases and the J gene lost 0 bases, with 7 bases spanning the gap. CDR3 sequence: CASSLSETNYGYTF. For the CDR3, the DNA is TGTGCCAGCAGCTTATCAGAAACTAACTATGGCTACACCTTC.

The chain has TRBV27 and TRBJ1-5; 10 bases match TRBD1. Germline-derived CDR1 and CDR2 are MNHEY and SMNVEV (reference sequence). This CDR3 comprises 15 residues. The trim removed 6 bases at V and 9 bases at J, leaving 11 bases unmatched. Here the CDR3 reads CASRPGQGSPRPQHF. CDR3 nucleotides: TGTGCCAGCAGACCGGGACAGGGGTCCCCTAGGCCCCAGCATTTT.

The V gene is TRBV14, the J gene TRBJ1-4, with a tentative D call TRBD1 (5 bases). Germline V CDR1 and CDR2: SGHDN, FVKESK. V was shortened by 1 base and J by 3 bases, with 9 bases between the two germline ends. CDR3 length: 15 amino acids. In DNA, the CDR3 is TGTGCCAGCAGCCAAGCCGGGACTGCTAATGAAAAACTGTTTTTT. This codes for CASSQAGTANEKLFF. The full variable domain, completed using reference TRBV14 and TRBJ1-4, is EAGVTQFPSHSVIEKGQTVTLRCDPISGHDNLYWYRRVMGKEIKFLLHFVKESKQDESGMPNNRFLAERTGGTYSTLKVQPAELEDSGVYFCASSQAGTANEKLFFGSGTQLSVL.

This clone has just one count. This chain connects TRBV5-6 to TRBJ1-5, with D maybe TRBD1 (6 bases). Looked up from germline, CDR1 is SGHDT and CDR2 is YYEEEE. The CDR3 sequence is 17 residues long. Trimming took 2 bases from V and 7 from J, leaving 22 bases between them. The CDR3 nucleotides read TGTGCCAGCAGCTTCTATCGAGTCGGGGGGCTAGGGCAGCCCCAGCATTTT. Protein product: CASSFYRVGGLGQPQHF.

The rearrangement links TRBV4-1 to TRBJ2-7; perhaps TRBD1 as D (6 bases). This CDR3 is built from 16 residues. CDR1 and CDR2 (germline): MGHRA, YSYEKL. Trimming shortened V by 2 bases and J by 1 base, and 15 bases separated the two germline ends. CDR3 nucleotide sequence: TGCGCCAGCAGCCAAACTTCAGGACAGTTGTCCTACGAGCAGTACTTC. As protein: CASSQTSGQLSYEQYF.

The V call is TRBV7-9, the J call TRBJ2-1; D is unclear. This CDR3 is built from 15 residues. Germline assignment: CDR1 SEHNR and CDR2 FQNEAQ (reference sequence). With 4 bases removed from V and 3 bases from J, the gap between germline ends came to 13 bases. As DNA, the CDR3 is TGTGCCAGCAGCTCCTTATCAGGTTTCTACAATGAGCAGTTCTTC. Encoded protein: CASSSLSGFYNEQFF.

This chain links TRBV2 with TRBJ2-4; D might be TRBD1 (6 bases). Germline assignment: CDR1 SNHLY and CDR2 FYNNEI. CDR3 size: 17 residues. Trimming took 6 bases from V and 0 from J, leaving 18 bases between them. The CDR3 coding sequence is TGTGCCAGCAGCGCCTTCGGACAGTCCCTAGCCAAAAACATTCAGTACTTC. Protein product: CASSAFGQSLAKNIQYF.